The rows below give T cell receptor beta chains drawn from one sample of a study of T cells in localized non-small cell lung cancer. Repertoires were generated with immunoSEQ multiplex PCR, while TCRdb's copy carries only in-frame clones and drops some. The sample has about 91,000 clones; approximately 88% are singletons. The source was peripheral blood, collected before any cancer treatment. These receptors originate from a man aged 40-75 years with stage I squamous cell lung carcinoma. Each CDR3 is given with its conserved first and last residue. Fields, in order: J gene, D gene, clone size, V gene, CDR3 DNA, CDR3 protein. A D gene is named only where the DNA matches it firmly. Some rows mark clone size as missing; the rest say once, few, many or name a class of expanded clone.

TRBJ2-5 . . TRBV5-4 TGTGCCAGCAGCTTGGTGGGGGAAGAGACCCAGTACTTC CASSLVGEETQYF
TRBJ2-2 . once TRBV4-3 TGCGCCAGCAGCCACGGGTCGACCGGGGAGCTGTTTTTT CASSHGSTGELFF
TRBJ1-4 TRBD1 . TRBV6-4 TGTGCCAGCAGTGACTCAGGAATACAGAATGGGAGGACAGGATATGAAAAACTGTTTTTT CASSDSGIQNGRTGYEKLFF
TRBJ1-2 TRBD1 . TRBV27 TGTGCCAGCAGTTTATGGGGACAGGGGAACTATGGCTACACCTTC CASSLWGQGNYGYTF
TRBJ1-2 . . TRBV7-9 TGTGCCAGCAGTTACCAGGGTGCGAACTATGGCTACACCTTC CASSYQGANYGYTF
TRBJ1-5 TRBD1 once TRBV15 TGTGCCACCAGCAGAGATACAGGGGGCAATAGCAATCAGCCCCAGCATTTT CATSRDTGGNSNQPQHF
TRBJ2-7 TRBD1 . TRBV29-1 TGCAGCGTTGAGATACAGGGGGTTGGAAAGCAGTACTTC CSVEIQGVGKQYF
TRBJ1-2 TRBD1 . TRBV10-3 TGTGCCATCCAGAATAACAGGGGGCATGGCTACACCTTC CAIQNNRGHGYTF
TRBJ2-5 . once TRBV5-1 TGCGCCAGCCGCGCCCCAGGGGTTGGGTTGGAGACCCAGTACTTC CASRAPGVGLETQYF
TRBJ2-1 . . TRBV18 TGTGCCAGCTCACCACTGCGGGGATCCTCCAATGAGCAGTTCTTC CASSPLRGSSNEQFF
TRBJ1-6 TRBD1 . TRBV5-1 TGCGCCAGCAACCTGGAGGGGGCCAATTCACCCCTCCACTTT CASNLEGANSPLHF
TRBJ2-1 TRBD2 . TRBV7-8 TGTGCCAGCAGCGCCGGGACTAGCGGGGGGAGGAATGAGCAGTTCTTC CASSAGTSGGRNEQFF
TRBJ2-2 . . TRBV2 TGTGCCAGCAGTGGAATGGGACTTTGGTCCGGGGAGCTGTTTTTT CASSGMGLWSGELFF
TRBJ2-1 . . TRBV19 TGTGCCAGTAGTATAGATCTCGGTAGCCGGGGTGAGCAGTTCTTC CASSIDLGSRGEQFF
TRBJ1-4 . . TRBV18 TGTGCCAGCTCACCGGGGACAAAGAATGAAAAACTGTTTTTT CASSPGTKNEKLFF
TRBJ1-1 . once TRBV6-6 TGTGCCAGCGGTGGGGGCAGCACTGAAGCTTTCTTT CASGGGSTEAFF
TRBJ2-1 TRBD1 . TRBV25-1 TGTGCCAGCGCTACCGGGACAGGAGGGTTTGCTGAGCAGTTCTTC CASATGTGGFAEQFF
TRBJ1-1 . . TRBV5-1 TGCGCCAGCAGCTCCCCGCACGACAGGAAAACAGGGACTGAAGCTTTCTTT CASSSPHDRKTGTEAFF
TRBJ2-7 TRBD2 . TRBV7-9 TGTGCCAGCAGCTTACCAGGGACTAGCGGGGGCTACGAGCAGTACTTC CASSLPGTSGGYEQYF
TRBJ2-5 . . TRBV5-1 TGCGCCGGTGGCCCTACTCAAGAGACCCAGTACTTC CAGGPTQETQYF
TRBJ1-1 TRBD1 . TRBV18 TGTGCCAGCTCACCTGGACAGGGATTGAACACTGAAGCTTTCTTT CASSPGQGLNTEAFF
TRBJ2-5 . . TRBV5-1 TGCGCCAGCAGCTTGGCCGGGGGTAGACCCCCACAAGAGACCCAGTACTTC CASSLAGGRPPQETQYF
TRBJ2-7 . . TRBV29-1 TGCAGCGTTGGGGGGGCAGGTCGGAACGAGCAGTACTTC CSVGGAGRNEQYF
TRBJ2-2 . . TRBV25-1 TGTGCCAGCAGTGAAATGAACACCGGGGAGCTGTTTTTT CASSEMNTGELFF
TRBJ1-5 . . TRBV5-8 TGTGCCAGCAGCTTGGTAGCTACCCTAAATCAGCCCCAGCATTTT CASSLVATLNQPQHF
TRBJ2-5 TRBD2 . TRBV10-1 TGCGCCAGCAGTAGCGGGGGTCAAGAGACCCAGTACTTC CASSSGGQETQYF
TRBJ2-2 TRBD2 . TRBV7-9 TGTGCCAGCAGCTCTAGCGGGGGGTACACCGGGGAGCTGTTTTTT CASSSSGGYTGELFF
TRBJ2-7 . . TRBV30 TGTGCCTGGAGTGTAGGAGGGGGCGGAAGCGAGCAGTACTTC CAWSVGGGGSEQYF
TRBJ1-5 . . TRBV27 TGTGCCAGCAGTTTATCGAGAGACAGTTCGCCCCAGCATTTT CASSLSRDSSPQHF
TRBJ2-2 . . TRBV18 TGTGCCAGCTCTCAAGGGTACACCGGGGAGCTGTTTTTT CASSQGYTGELFF
TRBJ2-3 TRBD2 . TRBV6-1 TGTGCCAGCACTAGCGGGGGGGCCACAGATACGCAGTATTTT CASTSGGATDTQYF
TRBJ1-2 . . TRBV14 TGTGCCAGCAGCCATGGGACGGGCAGTCGAGTGCACACCTTC CASSHGTGSRVHTF
TRBJ2-5 TRBD2 . TRBV29-1 TGCAGCGTTGATGGGGTAGCGGGGTCCCAAGAGACCCAGTACTTC CSVDGVAGSQETQYF
TRBJ2-2 . . TRBV7-2 TGTGCCAGCAGCTTAGCACAGGTGGTAACCGGGGAGCTGTTTTTT CASSLAQVVTGELFF
TRBJ1-2 TRBD1 once TRBV6-5 TGTGCCAGCAGTATGCAGGGGGCCTATGGCTACACCTTC CASSMQGAYGYTF
TRBJ2-7 TRBD2 . TRBV4-2 TGTGCCAGCAGCCAAGATCGAAGGCGGGGGGGCGACGAGCAGTACTTC CASSQDRRRGGDEQYF
TRBJ2-7 . once TRBV7-9 TGTGCCAGCAGCTCTGGTTTGAGGGAGCAGTACTTC CASSSGLREQYF
TRBJ1-1 TRBD1 . TRBV27 TGTGCCAGCAGCCCCTGGGACAGGGGATGGGCTTTCTTT CASSPWDRGWAFF
TRBJ2-7 . . TRBV5-1 TGCGCCAGCAGCTTGGACGATCGTTCGCCCTACGAGCAGTACTTC CASSLDDRSPYEQYF
TRBJ2-2 TRBD1 . TRBV28 TGTGCCAGCAGCTCGACAGGGGCGAACACCGGGGAGCTGTTTTTT CASSSTGANTGELFF